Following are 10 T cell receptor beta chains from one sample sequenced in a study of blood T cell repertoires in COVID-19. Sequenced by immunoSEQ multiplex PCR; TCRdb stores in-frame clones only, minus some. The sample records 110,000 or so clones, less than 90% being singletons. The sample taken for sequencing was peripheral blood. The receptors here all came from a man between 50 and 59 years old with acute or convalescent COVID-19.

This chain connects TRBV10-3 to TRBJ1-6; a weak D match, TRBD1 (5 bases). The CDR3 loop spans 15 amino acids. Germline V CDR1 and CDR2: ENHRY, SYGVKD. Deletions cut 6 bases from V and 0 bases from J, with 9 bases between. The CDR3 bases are TGTGCCATCAGGGACAAGAGCTCCTATAATTCACCCCTCCACTTT. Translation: CAIRDKSSYNSPLHF.

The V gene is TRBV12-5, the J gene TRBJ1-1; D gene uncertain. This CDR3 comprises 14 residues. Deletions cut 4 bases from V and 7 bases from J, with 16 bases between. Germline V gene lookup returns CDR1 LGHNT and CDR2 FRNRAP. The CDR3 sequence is CASGSAPQNLEAFF. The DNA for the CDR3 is TGTGCTAGTGGTTCCGCCCCGCAGAACCTTGAAGCTTTCTTT. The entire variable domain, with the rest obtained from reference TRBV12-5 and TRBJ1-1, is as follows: DARVTQTPRHKVTEMGQEVTMRCQPILGHNTVFWYRQTMMQGLELLAYFRNRAPLDDSGMPKDRFSAEMPDATLATLKIQPSEPRDSAVYFCASGSAPQNLEAFFGQGTRLTVV.

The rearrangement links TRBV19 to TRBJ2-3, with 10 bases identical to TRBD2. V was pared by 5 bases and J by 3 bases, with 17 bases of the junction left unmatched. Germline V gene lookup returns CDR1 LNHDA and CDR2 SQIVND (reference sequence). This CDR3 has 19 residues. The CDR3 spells CASSSPPDERGGKTDTQYF. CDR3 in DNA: TGTGCCAGTAGTTCCCCACCCGACGAGCGGGGGGGCAAGACAGATACGCAGTATTTT. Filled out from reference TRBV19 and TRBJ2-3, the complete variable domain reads DGGITQSPKYLFRKEGQNVTLSCEQNLNHDAMYWYRQDPGQGLRLIYYSQIVNDFQKGDIAEGYSVSREKKESFPLTVTSAQKNPTAFYLCASSSPPDERGGKTDTQYFGPGTRLTVL.

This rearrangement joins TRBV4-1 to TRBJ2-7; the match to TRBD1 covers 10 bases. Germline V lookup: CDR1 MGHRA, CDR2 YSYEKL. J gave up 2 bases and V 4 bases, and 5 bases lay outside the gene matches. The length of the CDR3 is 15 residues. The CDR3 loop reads CASSPGTGAPYEQYF. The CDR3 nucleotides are TGCGCCAGCAGCCCGGGGACAGGGGCACCCTACGAGCAGTACTTC.

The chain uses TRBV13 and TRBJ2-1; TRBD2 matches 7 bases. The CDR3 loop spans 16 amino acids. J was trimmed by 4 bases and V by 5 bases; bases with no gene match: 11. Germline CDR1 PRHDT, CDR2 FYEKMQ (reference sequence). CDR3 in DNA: TGTGCCAGCAGCCTCCCGGAAGGTAGCGGGTACAATGAGCAGTTCTTC. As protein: CASSLPEGSGYNEQFF.

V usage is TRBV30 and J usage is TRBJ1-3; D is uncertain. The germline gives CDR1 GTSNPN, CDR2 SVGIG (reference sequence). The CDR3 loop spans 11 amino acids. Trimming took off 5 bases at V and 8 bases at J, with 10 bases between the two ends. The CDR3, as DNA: TGTGCCTGGGGTAGAGCGGACACCATATATTTT. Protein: CAWGRADTIYF. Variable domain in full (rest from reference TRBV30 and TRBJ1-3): SQTIHQWPATLVQPVGSPLSLECTVEGTSNPNLYWYRQAAGRGLQLLFYSVGIGQISSEVPQNLSASRPQDRQFILSSKKLLLSDSGFYLCAWGRADTIYFGEGSWLTVV.

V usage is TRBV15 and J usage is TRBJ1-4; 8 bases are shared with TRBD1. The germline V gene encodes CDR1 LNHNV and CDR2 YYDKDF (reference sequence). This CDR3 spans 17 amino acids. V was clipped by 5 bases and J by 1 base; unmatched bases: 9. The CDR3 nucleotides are TGTGCCACCAGCCATCACGGACAGGGACTAACTAATGAAAAACTGTTTTTT. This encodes CATSHHGQGLTNEKLFF.

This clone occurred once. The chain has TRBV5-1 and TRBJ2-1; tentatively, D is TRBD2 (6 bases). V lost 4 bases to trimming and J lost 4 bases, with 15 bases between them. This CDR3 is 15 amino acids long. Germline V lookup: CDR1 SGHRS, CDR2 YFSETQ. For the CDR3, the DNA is TGCGCCAGCAGCGAGGGACTGAAGACTTACAATGAGCAGTTCTTC. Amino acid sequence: CASSEGLKTYNEQFF.

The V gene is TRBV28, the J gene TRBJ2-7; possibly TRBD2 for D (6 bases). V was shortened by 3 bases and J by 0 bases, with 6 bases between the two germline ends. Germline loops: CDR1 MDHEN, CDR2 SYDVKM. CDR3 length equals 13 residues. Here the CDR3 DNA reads TGTGCCAGCAGTTTGGGGGGCTCCTACGAGCAGTACTTC. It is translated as CASSLGGSYEQYF. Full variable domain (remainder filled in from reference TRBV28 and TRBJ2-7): DVKVTQSSRYLVKRTGEKVFLECVQDMDHENMFWYRQDPGLGLRLIYFSYDVKMKEKGDIPEGYSVSREKKERFSLILESASTNQTSMYLCASSLGGSYEQYFGPGTRLTVT.

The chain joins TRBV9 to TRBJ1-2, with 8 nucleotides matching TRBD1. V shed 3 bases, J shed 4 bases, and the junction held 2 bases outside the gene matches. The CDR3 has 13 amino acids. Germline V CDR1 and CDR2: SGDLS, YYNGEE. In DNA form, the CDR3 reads TGTGCCAGCAGCGCTACAGGGGGCTATGGCTACACCTTC. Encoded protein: CASSATGGYGYTF.